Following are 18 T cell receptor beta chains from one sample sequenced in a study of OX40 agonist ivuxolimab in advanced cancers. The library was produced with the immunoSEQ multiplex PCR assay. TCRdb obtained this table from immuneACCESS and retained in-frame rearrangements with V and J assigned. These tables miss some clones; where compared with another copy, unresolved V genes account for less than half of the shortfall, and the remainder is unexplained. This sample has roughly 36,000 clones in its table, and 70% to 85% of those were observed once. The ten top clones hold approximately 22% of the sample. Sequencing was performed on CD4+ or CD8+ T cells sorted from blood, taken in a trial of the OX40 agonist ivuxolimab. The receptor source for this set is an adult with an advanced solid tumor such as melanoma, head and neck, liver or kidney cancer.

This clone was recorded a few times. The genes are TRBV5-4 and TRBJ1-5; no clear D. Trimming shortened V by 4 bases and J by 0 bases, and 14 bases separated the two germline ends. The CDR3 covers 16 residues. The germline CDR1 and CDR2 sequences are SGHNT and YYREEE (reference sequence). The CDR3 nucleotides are TGTGCCAGCAGCGTCTCGAAGGGTCCTAGCAATCAGCCCCAGCATTTT. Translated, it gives CASSVSKGPSNQPQHF.

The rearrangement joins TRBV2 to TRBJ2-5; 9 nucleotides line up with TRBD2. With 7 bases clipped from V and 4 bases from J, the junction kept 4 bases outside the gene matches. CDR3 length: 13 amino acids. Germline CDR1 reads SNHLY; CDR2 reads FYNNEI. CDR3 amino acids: CASNPGLAETQYF. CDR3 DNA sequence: TGTGCCAGCAATCCGGGACTAGCAGAGACCCAGTACTTC. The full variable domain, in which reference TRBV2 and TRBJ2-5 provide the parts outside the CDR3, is EPEVTQTPSHQVTQMGQEVILRCVPISNHLYFYWYRQILGQKVEFLVSFYNNEISEKSEIFDDQFSVERPDGSNFTLKIRSTKLEDSAMYFCASNPGLAETQYFGPGTRLLVL.

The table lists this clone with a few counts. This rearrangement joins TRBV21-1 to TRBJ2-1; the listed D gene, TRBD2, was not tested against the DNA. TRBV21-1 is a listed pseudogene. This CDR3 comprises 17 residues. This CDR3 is CASPKEGGFSSYNEQFF. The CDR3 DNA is TGTGCCAGCCCCAAAGAGGGGGGGTTCAGCTCCTACAATGAGCAGTTCTTC.

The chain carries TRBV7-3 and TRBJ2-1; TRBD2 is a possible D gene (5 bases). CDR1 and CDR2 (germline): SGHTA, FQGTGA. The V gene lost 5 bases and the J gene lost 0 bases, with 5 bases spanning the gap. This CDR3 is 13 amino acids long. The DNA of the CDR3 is TGTGCCAGCAGCCGGGACTCCTACAATGAGCAGTTCTTC. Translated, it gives CASSRDSYNEQFF.

The CDR3 region is CASSQYGSGETQYF. The CDR3 DNA reads as TGCGCCAGCAGCCAATATGGGTCGGGGGAGACCCAGTACTTC. The rearrangement joins TRBV4-3 to TRBJ2-5; D is perhaps TRBD2 (5 bases). Germline V gene sequence: CDR1 LGHNA, CDR2 YSLEER. This CDR3 contains 14 residues. Trimming took 2 bases from V and 5 from J, leaving 12 bases between them.

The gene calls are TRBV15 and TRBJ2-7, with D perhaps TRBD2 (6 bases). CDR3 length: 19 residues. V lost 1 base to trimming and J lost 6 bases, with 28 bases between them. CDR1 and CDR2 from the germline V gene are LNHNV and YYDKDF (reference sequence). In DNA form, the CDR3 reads TGTGCCACCAGCAGAGCGGGGCGCGGGTCTGGTCTGGGAGGTGGCGAGCAGTACTTC. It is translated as CATSRAGRGSGLGGGEQYF.

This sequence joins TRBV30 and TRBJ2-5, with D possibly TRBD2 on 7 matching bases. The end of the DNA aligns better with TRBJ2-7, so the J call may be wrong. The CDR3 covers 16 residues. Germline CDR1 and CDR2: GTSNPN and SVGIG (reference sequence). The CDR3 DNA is TGTGCCTGGAGAGAGTGGGGAGGGGGGCAAGGCTACGAGCAGTACTTC. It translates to CAWREWGGGQGYEQYF.

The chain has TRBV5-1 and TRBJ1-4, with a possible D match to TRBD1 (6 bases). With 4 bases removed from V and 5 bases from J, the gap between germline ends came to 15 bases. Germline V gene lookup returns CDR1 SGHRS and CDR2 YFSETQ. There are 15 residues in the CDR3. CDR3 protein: CASSTDRSSNEKLFF. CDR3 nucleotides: TGCGCCAGCAGCACCGACAGGTCTTCGAATGAAAAACTGTTTTTT.

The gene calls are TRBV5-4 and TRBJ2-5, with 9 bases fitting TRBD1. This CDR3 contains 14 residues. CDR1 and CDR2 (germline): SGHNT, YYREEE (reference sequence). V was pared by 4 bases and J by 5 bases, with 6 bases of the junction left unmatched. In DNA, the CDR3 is TGTGCCAGCAGCAAACAGGGGGCAAGGGAGACCCAGTACTTC. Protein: CASSKQGARETQYF.

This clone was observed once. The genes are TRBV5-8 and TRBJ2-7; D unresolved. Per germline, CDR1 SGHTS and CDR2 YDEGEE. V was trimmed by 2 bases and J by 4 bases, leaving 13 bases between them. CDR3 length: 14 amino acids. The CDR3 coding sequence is TGTGCCAGCAGCTTCGCTGTGGGCCAATACGAGCAGTACTTC. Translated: CASSFAVGQYEQYF.

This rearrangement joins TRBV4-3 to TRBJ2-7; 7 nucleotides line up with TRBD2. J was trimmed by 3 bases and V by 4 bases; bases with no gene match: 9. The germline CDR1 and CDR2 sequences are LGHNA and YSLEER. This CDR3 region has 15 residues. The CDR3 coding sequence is TGCGCCAGCAGCCCAGGACTAGACGCTTTCTACGAGCAGTACTTC. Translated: CASSPGLDAFYEQYF.

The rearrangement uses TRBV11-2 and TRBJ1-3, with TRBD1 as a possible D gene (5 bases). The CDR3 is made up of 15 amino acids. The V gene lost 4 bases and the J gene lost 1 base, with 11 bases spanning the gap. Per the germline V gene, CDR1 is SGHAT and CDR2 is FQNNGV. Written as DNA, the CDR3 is TGTGCCAGCAGCTCCCTCAGGGTTTCTGGAAACACCATATATTTT. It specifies CASSSLRVSGNTIYF.

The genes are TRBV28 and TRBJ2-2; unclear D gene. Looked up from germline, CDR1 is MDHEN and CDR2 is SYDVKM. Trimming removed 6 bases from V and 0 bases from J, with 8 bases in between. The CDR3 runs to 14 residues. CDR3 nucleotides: TGTGCCAGCAGGGGTCTCGCGAACACCGGGGAGCTGTTTTTT. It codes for CASRGLANTGELFF.

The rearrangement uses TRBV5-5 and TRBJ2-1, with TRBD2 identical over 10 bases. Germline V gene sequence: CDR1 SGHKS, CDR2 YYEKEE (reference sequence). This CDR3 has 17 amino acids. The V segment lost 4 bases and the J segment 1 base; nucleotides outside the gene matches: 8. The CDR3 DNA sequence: TGTGCCAGCAGCCCTGGAGAAGCGGGAGGGTCCTACAATGAGCAGTTCTTC. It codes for CASSPGEAGGSYNEQFF. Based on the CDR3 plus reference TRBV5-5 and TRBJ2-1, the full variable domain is DAGVTQSPTHLIKTRGQQVTLRCSPISGHKSVSWYQQVLGQGPQFIFQYYEKEERGRGNFPDRFSARQFPNYSSELNVNALLLGDSALYLCASSPGEAGGSYNEQFFGPGTRLTVL.

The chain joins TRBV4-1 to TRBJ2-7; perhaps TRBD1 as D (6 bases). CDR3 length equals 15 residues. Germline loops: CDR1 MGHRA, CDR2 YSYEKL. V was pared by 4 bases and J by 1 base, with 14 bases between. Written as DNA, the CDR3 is TGCGCCAGCAGCCGAAACAGGGATACTTCCTACGAGCAGTACTTC. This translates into CASSRNRDTSYEQYF.

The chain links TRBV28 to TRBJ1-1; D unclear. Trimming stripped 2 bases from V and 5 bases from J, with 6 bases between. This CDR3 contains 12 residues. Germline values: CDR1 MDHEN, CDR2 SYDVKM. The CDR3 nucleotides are TGTGCCAGCAGTTTAGGTTGGACTGAAGCTTTCTTT. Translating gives CASSLGWTEAFF. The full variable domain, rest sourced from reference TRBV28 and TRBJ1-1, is DVKVTQSSRYLVKRTGEKVFLECVQDMDHENMFWYRQDPGLGLRLIYFSYDVKMKEKGDIPEGYSVSREKKERFSLILESASTNQTSMYLCASSLGWTEAFFGQGTRLTVV.

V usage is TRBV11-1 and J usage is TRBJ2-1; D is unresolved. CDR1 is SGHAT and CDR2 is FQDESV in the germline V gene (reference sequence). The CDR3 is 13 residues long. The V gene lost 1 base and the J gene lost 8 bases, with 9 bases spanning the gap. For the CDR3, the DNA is TGTGCCAGCAGCTTAGTCCTTCAGGATGAGCAGTTCTTC. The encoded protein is CASSLVLQDEQFF. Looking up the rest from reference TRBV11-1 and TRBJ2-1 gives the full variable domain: EAEVAQSPRYKITEKSQAVAFWCDPISGHATLYWYRQILGQGPELLVQFQDESVVDDSQLPKDRFSAERLKGVDSTLKIQPAELGDSAMYLCASSLVLQDEQFFGPGTRLTVL.

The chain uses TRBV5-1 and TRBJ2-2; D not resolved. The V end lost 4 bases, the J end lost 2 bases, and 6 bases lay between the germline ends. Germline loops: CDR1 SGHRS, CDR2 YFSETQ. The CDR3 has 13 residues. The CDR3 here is CASSNPNTGELFF. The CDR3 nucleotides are TGCGCCAGCAGCAATCCAAACACCGGGGAGCTGTTTTTT.